Listed below are T cell receptor beta chains from one sample, sequenced in a study of Ad26.COV2.S vaccination and SARS-CoV-2 variants. Clones were read by immunoSEQ multiplex PCR, and TCRdb kept only the in-frame ones, dropping some. This table holds hundreds of thousands of clones, roughly 89% found once. This sample comprised peripheral blood, obtained in a trial of Ad26.COV2.S vaccine versus placebo. Source of these receptors: a person between 18 and 65 years old who received the Ad26.COV2.S COVID-19 vaccine or a placebo. Each CDR3 is given with its conserved first and last residue. Each record gives: V gene, D gene, J gene, clone size, CDR3 protein, CDR3 DNA. D genes are given only for firm matches. The size field is filled for only some rows; it gives once, few, many or a size class.

V: TRBV4-2
D: TRBD2
J: TRBJ2-7
size: -
CDR3: CASSQTSGPSYEQYF
DNA: TGTGCCAGCAGCCAGACTAGCGGGCCATCCTACGAGCAGTACTTC

V: TRBV19
D: -
J: TRBJ2-2
size: -
CDR3: CASTRTRGEHTGELFF
DNA: TGTGCCAGTACAAGGACTAGGGGGGAACACACCGGGGAGCTGTTTTTT

V: TRBV6-5
D: -
J: TRBJ1-2
size: -
CDR3: CASSFSNPTGGYTF
DNA: TGTGCCAGCAGTTTCTCCAACCCAACGGGTGGCTACACCTTC

V: TRBV28
D: -
J: TRBJ2-3
size: -
CDR3: CASTTPLGGSDTQYF
DNA: TGTGCCAGCACCACACCCCTTGGGGGTTCAGATACGCAGTATTTT

V: TRBV6-5
D: TRBD1
J: TRBJ1-2
size: -
CDR3: CACGQEESYGYTF
DNA: TGTGCCTGTGGACAGGAGGAATCCTATGGCTACACCTTC

V: TRBV5-6
D: -
J: TRBJ1-2
size: -
CDR3: CASSFITVGHGYTF
DNA: TGTGCCAGCAGCTTTATAACAGTTGGTCATGGCTACACCTTC

V: TRBV29-1
D: TRBD2
J: TRBJ2-1
size: -
CDR3: CSDRTSGRTYNEQFF
DNA: TGCAGCGATAGGACTAGCGGGAGAACCTACAATGAGCAGTTCTTC

V: TRBV6-5
D: -
J: TRBJ2-3
size: -
CDR3: CASSRLEPTPDTQYF
DNA: TGTGCCAGCAGCCGCCTAGAACCGACCCCAGATACGCAGTATTTT

V: TRBV28
D: TRBD2
J: TRBJ2-1
size: once
CDR3: CASSLGLAGVGSYNEQFF
DNA: TGTGCCAGCAGTTTAGGTCTAGCGGGAGTTGGCTCCTACAATGAGCAGTTCTTC

V: TRBV14
D: -
J: TRBJ2-1
size: -
CDR3: CASSRDFNEQFF
DNA: TGTGCCAGCAGCCGGGACTTCAATGAGCAGTTCTTC

V: TRBV11-3
D: TRBD1
J: TRBJ2-1
size: -
CDR3: CASSKDRGDEQFF
DNA: TGTGCCAGCAGCAAGGACAGGGGCGATGAGCAGTTCTTC

V: TRBV19
D: -
J: TRBJ2-5
size: -
CDR3: CASSGGRETQYF
DNA: TGTGCCAGTAGTGGGGGGAGGGAGACCCAGTACTTC

V: TRBV6-5
D: TRBD1
J: TRBJ1-1
size: -
CDR3: CASRSGDSNFLGAFF
DNA: TGTGCCAGCAGGAGTGGGGACAGCAACTTCCTGGGGGCTTTCTTT

V: TRBV5-1
D: TRBD2
J: TRBJ2-3
size: -
CDR3: CASSTTSGRNRRTDTQYF
DNA: TGCGCCAGCAGCACTACTAGCGGGAGAAATCGTCGCACAGATACGCAGTATTTT

V: TRBV30
D: -
J: TRBJ2-7
size: few
CDR3: CAWSVRSHRVSYEQYF
DNA: TGTGCCTGGAGTGTACGGTCACATCGGGTATCCTACGAGCAGTACTTC

V: TRBV7-9
D: -
J: TRBJ1-4
size: -
CDR3: CASTPGGSGTTNEKLFF
DNA: TGTGCCAGCACCCCTGGGGGGTCTGGAACAACTAATGAAAAACTGTTTTTT

V: TRBV4-3
D: TRBD1
J: TRBJ1-5
size: -
CDR3: CASSQVDRDDQPQHF
DNA: TGCGCCAGCAGCCAAGTCGACAGGGACGATCAGCCCCAGCATTTT

V: TRBV6-2/TRBV6-3
D: -
J: TRBJ1-3
size: -
CDR3: CASSYPGNTIYF
DNA: TGTGCCAGCAGTTACCCCGGAAACACCATATATTTT

V: TRBV4-1
D: TRBD1
J: TRBJ2-6
size: -
CDR3: CASSRGQGSSGANVLTF
DNA: TGCGCCAGCAGCCGAGGACAGGGGAGCTCTGGGGCCAACGTCCTGACTTTC

V: TRBV5-4
D: -
J: TRBJ2-7
size: -
CDR3: CASSLGGPYEQYF
DNA: TGTGCCAGCAGCTTGGGGGGTCCCTACGAGCAGTACTTC

V: TRBV30
D: -
J: TRBJ1-1
size: -
CDR3: CAWSVRGGDTEAFF
DNA: TGTGCCTGGAGTGTAAGGGGGGGGGACACTGAAGCTTTCTTT

V: TRBV29-1
D: -
J: TRBJ2-3
size: -
CDR3: CSVEMGTDTQYF
DNA: TGCAGCGTTGAAATGGGCACAGATACGCAGTATTTT

V: TRBV7-2
D: -
J: TRBJ1-2
size: few
CDR3: CASSFSGAGYTF
DNA: TGTGCCAGCAGCTTCTCCGGGGCAGGCTACACCTTC

V: TRBV27
D: -
J: TRBJ2-7
size: -
CDR3: CASSFGGTYEQYF
DNA: TGTGCCAGCAGTTTTGGAGGGACCTACGAGCAGTACTTC

V: TRBV2
D: TRBD1
J: TRBJ1-1
size: -
CDR3: CASRPTGVAEAFF
DNA: TGTGCCAGCAGACCCACAGGGGTCGCTGAAGCTTTCTTT

V: TRBV18
D: TRBD1
J: TRBJ2-2
size: -
CDR3: CASSTGTGSTGELFF
DNA: TGTGCCAGCTCAACCGGGACAGGGTCGACCGGGGAGCTGTTTTTT

V: TRBV27
D: -
J: TRBJ2-3
size: -
CDR3: CASSFGRGTDTQYF
DNA: TGTGCCAGCAGTTTTGGCAGGGGAACAGATACGCAGTATTTT

V: TRBV5-1
D: TRBD1
J: TRBJ1-2
size: -
CDR3: CASSLTGQGGNYGYTF
DNA: TGCGCCAGCAGCTTGACGGGCCAGGGGGGTAACTATGGCTACACCTTC

V: TRBV24-1
D: -
J: TRBJ2-1
size: -
CDR3: CATSDVEGGTHEIGKQFF
DNA: TGTGCCACCAGTGATGTAGAGGGGGGTACTCACGAAATCGGGAAGCAGTTCTTC